A selection of T cell receptor beta chains follows, all from one sample in a study of OX40 agonist ivuxolimab in advanced cancers. Assay used: immunoSEQ multiplex PCR; TCRdb lists only in-frame clones, some missing. The data hold approximately 80,000 clones, with about 95% observed a single time. Material: CD4+ or CD8+ T cells sorted from blood, obtained in a trial of the OX40 agonist ivuxolimab. The source of these receptors is an adult with an advanced solid tumor such as melanoma, head and neck, liver or kidney cancer. CDR3s include the opening cysteine and the closing phenylalanine or tryptophan. The D gene is left open where the match is weak. Size values are once, few and many counts, or a class for expanded clones, and some rows have none.

TRBJ2-2,NA,NA,13,TRBV6-6,TGTGCCAGCAGTTACTCGATTCCCGGGGAGCTGTTTTTT,CASSYSIPGELFF
TRBJ2-2,NA,NA,14,TRBV9,TGTGCCAGCAGCGTATTTGGGGTATCCGGGGAGCTGTTTTTT,CASSVFGVSGELFF
TRBJ2-5,NA,NA,11,TRBV5-4,TGTGCCAGCGGCTTGGGGGAGACCCAGTACTTC,CASGLGETQYF
TRBJ2-7,TRBD1,NA,14,TRBV4-1,TGCGCCAGCAGCGAGGGACAGGGGCTGGACGAGCAGTACTTC,CASSEGQGLDEQYF
TRBJ1-2,NA,NA,14,TRBV13,TGTGCCAGCATCCGGGCCGAGACTAACTATGGCTACACCTTC,CASIRAETNYGYTF
TRBJ2-7,TRBD1,NA,15,TRBV27,TGTGCCAGCAGCGCCCGGACAGGGGGGACCTACGAGCAGTACTTC,CASSARTGGTYEQYF
TRBJ1-5,NA,NA,13,TRBV6-6,TGTGCCAGCAGTTATGGGTATAATCAGCCCCAGCATTTT,CASSYGYNQPQHF
TRBJ2-5,TRBD2,NA,16,TRBV7-2,TGTGCCAGCAGCTTAGGACTAGCGGGAGGGCGTGAGACCCAGTACTTC,CASSLGLAGGRETQYF
TRBJ2-7,TRBD1,NA,14,TRBV10-2,TGCGCCAGCAGTCCCGGGACAGGAGGTTTTGAGCAGTACTTC,CASSPGTGGFEQYF
TRBJ2-7,NA,NA,16,TRBV19,TGTGCCAGTAGTATAGACTACCGGGCAGGGCGGTACGAGCAGTACTTC,CASSIDYRAGRYEQYF
TRBJ2-7,NA,NA,15,TRBV4-2,TGTGCCAGCAGCCAAGTCGGCAGGGACCTCCCCGAGCAGTACTTC,CASSQVGRDLPEQYF
TRBJ1-5,NA,NA,13,TRBV27,TGTGCCAGCAGCCCGAGGGGAAGCCAGCCCCAGCATTTT,CASSPRGSQPQHF
TRBJ2-1,TRBD2,NA,14,TRBV19,TGTGCCAGTAAAGGGACGGGACTAGCGGGTGAGCAGTTCTTC,CASKGTGLAGEQFF
TRBJ2-7,TRBD2,few,15,TRBV7-6,TGTGCCAGCAGCCCGGGACTAGCGGGGGCCTACGAGCAGTACTTC,CASSPGLAGAYEQYF
TRBJ2-5,NA,NA,16,TRBV10-3,TGTGCCATCAGTGCTTCGGGGGTGATACTGAAAGAGACCCAGTACTTC,CAISASGVILKETQYF
TRBJ1-1,TRBD1,NA,14,TRBV28,TGTGCCGGCAGCGCGGGGACAGCTCGGGCTGAAGCTTTCTTT,CAGSAGTARAEAFF
TRBJ2-7,TRBD2,NA,14,TRBV27,TGTGCCAGCAGTGGCGGGACTAGCGTGAGCGAGCAGTACTTC,CASSGGTSVSEQYF
TRBJ2-2,TRBD1,once,16,TRBV2,TGTGCCAGCAGTGAACCGGGACAGGGTAACACCGGGGAGCTGTTTTTT,CASSEPGQGNTGELFF
TRBJ2-1,TRBD2,NA,16,TRBV5-4,TGTGCCAGCAGCCAAGAGGAAACTAGCGGTTACAATGAGCAGTTCTTC,CASSQEETSGYNEQFF
TRBJ2-5,TRBD2,NA,17,TRBV27,TGTGCCAGCAGTTTAACCCCGGGACTAGCGGGAGTAGAGACCCAGTACTTC,CASSLTPGLAGVETQYF
TRBJ2-5,NA,NA,14,TRBV27,TGTGCCAGCAGTTTTCGAGGGGTGGGAGAGACCCAGTACTTC,CASSFRGVGETQYF
TRBJ2-3,TRBD1,NA,15,TRBV4-3,TGCGCCAGCAGTCAAGGGACAGGGGCAACAGATACGCAGTATTTT,CASSQGTGATDTQYF
TRBJ2-3,TRBD2,once,18,TRBV13,TGTGCCAGCAGCCCGACTTGGCTAGCGGGAGAAAGCACAGATACGCAGTATTTT,CASSPTWLAGESTDTQYF
TRBJ2-7,TRBD2,NA,15,TRBV5-4,TGTGCCAGCAGCCCCTCCGTTAGCGGGACCTACGAGCAGTACTTC,CASSPSVSGTYEQYF
TRBJ1-5,NA,NA,15,TRBV9,TGTGCCAGCAGCGTAGGTGGGGCTAGCAGTCAGCCCCAGCATTTT,CASSVGGASSQPQHF
TRBJ1-1,NA,NA,12,TRBV18,TGTGCCAGCTCCGAGGTGAGCACTGAAGCTTTCTTT,CASSEVSTEAFF
TRBJ2-1,TRBD2,few,15,TRBV29-1,TGCAGCGTTGGTCGGACTAGCGGGGACTACAATGAGCAGTTCTTC,CSVGRTSGDYNEQFF
TRBJ1-5,NA,NA,14,TRBV6-1,TGTGCCAGCAGGGGAGGGGTCTACAATCAGCCCCAGCATTTT,CASRGGVYNQPQHF
TRBJ1-5,NA,NA,19,TRBV21-1,TGTGCCAGCAGCATCCCCGAGGGACAGGGGGCGAGACCAAATCAGCCCCAGCATTTT,CASSIPEGQGARPNQPQHF
TRBJ2-2,NA,NA,12,TRBV11-2,TGTGCCAGCAGCTCTCCGGTGGGGGAGCTGTTTTTT,CASSSPVGELFF
TRBJ1-5,NA,few,15,TRBV2,TGTGCCAGCAGCGATAGAGGGGTCGGCAATCAGCCCCAGCATTTT,CASSDRGVGNQPQHF
TRBJ1-4,NA,NA,15,TRBV28,TGTGCCAGCAGCCCAACAGGCGGGGATAATGAAAAACTGTTTTTT,CASSPTGGDNEKLFF
TRBJ2-3,TRBD2,NA,14,TRBV9,TGTGCCAGCAGCCCTAGCGGTAGCACAGATACGCAGTATTTT,CASSPSGSTDTQYF
TRBJ2-5,NA,NA,12,TRBV7-3,TGTGCCAGCAGCTTAGTAGGCGAGACCCAGTACTTC,CASSLVGETQYF
TRBJ2-3,TRBD2,NA,15,TRBV7-9,TGTGCCAGCAGCTTGACTAGCGGATACACAGATACGCAGTATTTT,CASSLTSGYTDTQYF
TRBJ1-5,NA,NA,11,TRBV30,TGTGCCTGGAGCGTTAATGGGCCCCAGCATTTT,CAWSVNGPQHF
TRBJ2-1,TRBD1,NA,14,TRBV7-9,TGTGCCAGCAGCTTCCGGGACAGGGGGCATGAGCAGTTCTTC,CASSFRDRGHEQFF